The following is a TCR beta chain sequence with its context. Its target is not known. This record belongs to a study of T cell responses to AZD1222 COVID-19 vaccine. The wider study: Pooling covered second doses at about 4 or about 12 weeks.

Data came from immunoSEQ multiplex PCR; TCRdb stores just in-frame clones and leaves some out. Altogether 120,000 or so clones are present, 92% being singletons, with the ten largest covering 14% to 15%. Germline-derived CDR1 and CDR2 are MDHEN and SYDVKM. The CDR3 is 16 residues long. Trimming took off 4 bases at V and 1 base at J, with 16 bases between the two ends. The study, taken as a whole, reports: Vaccine-related CD4 TCRs covered spike, predominating at 160-218 and 743-854.

Sequences were derived from peripheral blood, sampled on day 0 of AZD1222 vaccination. This clonotype originated in an adult in good health. The chain couples TRBV28 to TRBJ2-5; D is perhaps TRBD2 (5 bases). CDR3 DNA sequence: TGTGCCAGCAGTTCTCACGGCGGGCGGATCCAAGAGACCCAGTACTTC. Encoded protein: CASSSHGGRIQETQYF.